This T cell receptor beta chain was captured by sequencing in a study of blood T cell repertoires in COVID-19. Profiling relied on immunoSEQ multiplex PCR, and the TCRdb table lists in-frame clones only, not all of them. In the table there are around 250,000 clones, over 80% of which are singletons. Germline lookup yields CDR1 SNHLY and CDR2 FYNNEI. This CDR3 is 14 amino acids long. Trimming took 5 bases from V and 5 from J; bases not matched to a gene: 6. V is TRBV2 and J is TRBJ1-5; 7 bases are shared with TRBD1. The sequenced material came from peripheral blood. This clonotype was obtained from a woman aged 40-49 years who had recovered from COVID-19. Here the CDR3 reads CASSTRTGYQPQHF. For the CDR3, the DNA is TGTGCCAGCAGTACTCGGACAGGCTATCAGCCCCAGCATTTT.